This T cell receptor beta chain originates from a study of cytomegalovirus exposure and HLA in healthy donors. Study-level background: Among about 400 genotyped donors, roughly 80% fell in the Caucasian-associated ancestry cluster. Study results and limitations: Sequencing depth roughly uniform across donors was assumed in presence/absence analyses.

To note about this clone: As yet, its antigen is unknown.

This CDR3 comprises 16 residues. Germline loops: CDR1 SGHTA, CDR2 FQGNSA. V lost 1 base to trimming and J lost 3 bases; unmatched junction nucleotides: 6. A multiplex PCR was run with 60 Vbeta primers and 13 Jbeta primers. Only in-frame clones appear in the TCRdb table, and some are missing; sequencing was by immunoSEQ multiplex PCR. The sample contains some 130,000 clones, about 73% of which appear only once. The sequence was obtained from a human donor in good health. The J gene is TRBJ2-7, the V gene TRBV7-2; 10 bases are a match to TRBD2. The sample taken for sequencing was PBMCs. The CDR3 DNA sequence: TGTGCCAGCAGCTTAGGCTCTAGCGGGAGCTACTACGAGCAGTACTTC. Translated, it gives CASSLGSSGSYYEQYF.